This TCR beta chain was recovered during a study of blood T cells in healthy people across ages. Study-level points and caveats: Compared with aged donors, long-lived donors showed fewer expanded clones, suggesting selection. The recorded TCR beta diversity per million T cells decreased in a roughly linear manner with age. What prevented conclusive comparison of naive and antigen-experienced cells was that PBMCs were unsorted.

Points on this clonotype: What it binds is not known.

Russia was home to the donors, healthy Caucasian individuals aged 6 to 90. Germline V lookup: CDR1 DFQATT, CDR2 SNEGSKA (reference sequence). The CDR3 runs to 17 residues. V was pared by 0 bases and J by 2 bases, with 9 bases of the junction left unmatched. With a J-beta primer mix and a sample-barcoded 5' primer, a second PCR ran about 7 to 11 cycles. Via MiXCR, TCRdb re-called the 5' RACE reads, giving one row per CDR3 protein. The repertoire includes roughly 2 million distinct CDR3 sequences, around half of them detected once, and more than 2% sits in the top ten. The chain employs TRBV20-1 and TRBJ1-1; 10 bases match TRBD1. The sequenced material came from blood. This clonotype was sampled from a woman aged 40 to 50 in good health. The CDR3 DNA follows: TGCAGTGCTAGAGATCGGTTGAGACAGGGGGCCAACACTGAAGCTTTCTTT. It is translated as CSARDRLRQGANTEAFF.